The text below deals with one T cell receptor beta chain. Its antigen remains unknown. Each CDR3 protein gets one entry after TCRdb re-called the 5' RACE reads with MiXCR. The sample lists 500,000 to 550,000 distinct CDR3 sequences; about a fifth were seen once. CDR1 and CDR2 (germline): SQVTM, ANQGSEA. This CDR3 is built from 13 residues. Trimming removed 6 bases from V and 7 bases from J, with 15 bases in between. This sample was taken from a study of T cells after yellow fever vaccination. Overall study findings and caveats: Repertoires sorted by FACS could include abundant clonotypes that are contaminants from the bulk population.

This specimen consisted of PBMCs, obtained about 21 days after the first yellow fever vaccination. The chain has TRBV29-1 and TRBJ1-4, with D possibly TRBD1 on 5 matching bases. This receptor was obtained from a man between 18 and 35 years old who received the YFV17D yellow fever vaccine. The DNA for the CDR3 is TGCAGCGTACCTGACGACGGGGGTGAAAAACTGTTTTTT. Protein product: CSVPDDGGEKLFF.